This T cell receptor beta chain was captured in a study of shared T cell receptors in the human thymus. Some clones are missing from TCRdb's copy, which holds only in-frame ones; the method was immunoSEQ multiplex PCR. The table has some 640,000 clones, around 87% seen once. The CDR3 loop spans 14 amino acids. The V segment lost 1 base and the J segment 7 bases; nucleotides outside the gene matches: 4. Germline assignment: CDR1 PRHDT and CDR2 FYEKMQ (reference sequence). This sample also belongs to another study, concerning human thymus T cells. That report notes: Among the donors, all were healthy Finnish infants having corrective surgery for congenital heart defects. Both thymic and peripheral blood repertoires showed apparently biased V and J usage.

The sample consisted of thymocytes. V usage is TRBV13 and J usage is TRBJ1-2; 9 nucleotides match TRBD1. The TCR originated in a boy in the first two years of life with a congenital heart defect. The CDR3 loop is CASSLEQGALGYTF. CDR3 sequence (DNA): TGTGCCAGCAGCTTAGAACAGGGGGCGCTTGGCTACACCTTC.